This entry lists 25 T cell receptor beta chains sequenced from one sample in a study of shared T cell receptors in the human thymus. The method was immunoSEQ multiplex PCR; TCRdb's version includes in-frame clones alone and lacks a portion of them. The sample includes 700,000 or so clones, 70% to 90% of them seen just once. The same data also contributed to another study, on human thymus T cells.

The sample consisted of thymocytes. These receptors all come from a girl younger than two with a congenital heart defect.

This rearrangement joins TRBV9 to TRBJ1-1; 8 nucleotides align to TRBD1. The CDR3 covers 13 residues. V gave up 4 bases and J gave up 4 bases; unmatched junction bases: 3. CDR1 is SGDLS, CDR2 YYNGEE, per germline. The CDR3, as DNA: TGTGCCAGCAGCCAGACAGGGGCCACTGAAGCTTTCTTT. Translated, it gives CASSQTGATEAFF.

V and J are TRBV7-4 and TRBJ2-5, with a weak D call TRBD1 (5 bases). CDR1 SGHVT and CDR2 SQSDAQ come from the germline V gene. Trimming cost V 1 base and J 2 bases, with 8 bases left between them. The CDR3 covers 14 residues. The CDR3 coding sequence is TGTGCCAGCAGCTTAGACACAGGTCAAGAGACCCAGTACTTC. Amino acid sequence: CASSLDTGQETQYF.

V is TRBV4-1 and J is TRBJ1-1, with TRBD1 identical over 7 bases. CDR1 is MGHRA and CDR2 is YSYEKL in the germline V gene. Unmatched junction bases numbered 16, after V lost 4 bases and J lost 5 bases. This CDR3 has 17 residues. CDR3 in amino acids: CASSPLPGTAQETEAFF. CDR3 bases: TGCGCCAGCAGCCCCCTCCCCGGGACAGCGCAGGAGACTGAAGCTTTCTTT.

The chain combines TRBV6-1 with TRBJ2-3; 8 bases map to TRBD1. There are 15 residues in the CDR3. Per germline, CDR1 MNHNS and CDR2 SASEGT. The ends lost 4 bases at V and 0 bases at J; junction bases unmatched: 3. This CDR3 reads CASSGDRSSTDTQYF. CDR3 nucleotides: TGTGCCAGCAGTGGGGACAGGTCTAGCACAGATACGCAGTATTTT.

This rearrangement joins TRBV2 to TRBJ1-2; 9 bases match TRBD1. The J segment lost 4 bases and the V segment lost 5 bases, leaving 20 bases of the junction unmatched. Germline V lookup: CDR1 SNHLY, CDR2 FYNNEI. The CDR3 spans 19 residues. In nucleotides, the CDR3 is TGTGCCAGCAGTATCAAACTCACCCTCGGGACAGGGTTTCTCTATGGCTACACCTTC. Its translation is CASSIKLTLGTGFLYGYTF. The complete variable domain, with remaining parts taken from reference TRBV2 and TRBJ1-2, reads EPEVTQTPSHQVTQMGQEVILRCVPISNHLYFYWYRQILGQKVEFLVSFYNNEISEKSEIFDDQFSVERPDGSNFTLKIRSTKLEDSAMYFCASSIKLTLGTGFLYGYTFGSGTRLTVV.

In nucleotides, the CDR3 is TGTGCCATGGGAGAACCCTACGAGCAGTACTTC. It yields the protein CAMGEPYEQYF. The chain uses TRBV10-3 and TRBJ2-7; tentatively, D is TRBD2 (5 bases). Germline assignment: CDR1 ENHRY and CDR2 SYGVKD. The V end was cut by 9 bases, the J end by 2 bases, with 8 bases between. This CDR3 spans 11 amino acids.

V usage is TRBV6-1 and J usage is TRBJ2-5, with 11 nucleotides matching TRBD2. This CDR3 spans 16 amino acids. V was clipped by 1 base and J by 5 bases; unmatched bases: 6. Germline V lookup: CDR1 MNHNS, CDR2 SASEGT. CDR3 amino acids: CASSEGIAGGQETQYF. The CDR3 DNA reads TGTGCCAGCAGTGAAGGTATAGCGGGGGGGCAGGAGACCCAGTACTTC.

With respect to this clone: Other DNA sequences from this sample encode an identical CDR3 as well. The rearrangement uses TRBV19 and TRBJ1-2; 7 bases are a match to TRBD1. Germline V gene data show CDR1 as LNHDA and CDR2 as SQIVND (reference sequence). The CDR3 runs to 13 residues. V shed 2 bases and J 7 bases; nucleotides not matched to a gene: 4. CDR3 sequence: CASSIRQGGGYTF. The CDR3 bases are TGTGCCAGTAGTATAAGACAGGGAGGTGGCTACACCTTC.

This sequence joins TRBV12-5 and TRBJ1-2, with a weak D call TRBD1 (5 bases). The germline V gene encodes CDR1 LGHNT and CDR2 FRNRAP. The CDR3 length is 16 residues. V lost 5 bases, J lost 8 bases, and 24 bases lay in between. The CDR3 sequence is CASGPHPYPGLGGYTF. CDR3 DNA sequence: TGTGCTAGTGGTCCTCATCCATACCCAGGGCTCGGAGGCTACACCTTC.

The rearrangement uses TRBV28 and TRBJ2-7, with D tentatively TRBD2 (5 bases). Between the trimmed V and J ends, which lost 6 bases and 2 bases, there was a span of 23 bases. The germline V gene has CDR1 MDHEN and CDR2 SYDVKM. This CDR3 is 17 amino acids long. Here the CDR3 DNA reads TGTGCCAGCAGCCACAGCCGAGGACGATTGGAGGCCTACGAGCAGTACTTC. Protein product: CASSHSRGRLEAYEQYF.

V usage is TRBV7-9 and J usage is TRBJ1-4; D is perhaps TRBD1 (5 bases). The CDR3 is 17 amino acids. The germline gives CDR1 SEHNR, CDR2 FQNEAQ (reference sequence). With 2 bases removed from V and 4 bases from J, the gap between germline ends came to 17 bases. The CDR3 DNA is TGTGCCAGCAGCTTATTATACGGGGGGTCAGTTAATGAAAAACTGTTTTTT. Translating gives CASSLLYGGSVNEKLFF.

The chain has TRBV11-2 and TRBJ2-5; D remains ambiguous. CDR3 length: 13 residues. The germline V and J ends were trimmed by 5 bases and 5 bases, with 12 bases remaining between them. CDR1 and CDR2 from the germline V gene are SGHAT and FQNNGV. CDR3 DNA sequence: TGTGCCAGCAGCCCACCTGAAGCGGAGACCCAGTACTTC. Its translation is CASSPPEAETQYF.

The genes are TRBV5-6 and TRBJ1-1; 9 nucleotides agree with TRBD1. The ends lost 3 bases at V and 0 bases at J; junction bases unmatched: 3. The germline V gene encodes CDR1 SGHDT and CDR2 YYEEEE. CDR3 length equals 15 residues. The CDR3 DNA is TGTGCCAGCAGCTGGGGACAGGGTTTGAACACTGAAGCTTTCTTT. Its translation: CASSWGQGLNTEAFF.

The rearrangement joins TRBV5-4 to TRBJ2-7, with D perhaps matching TRBD2 (5 bases). The CDR3 consists of 12 residues. Trimming stripped 4 bases from V and 2 bases from J, with 7 bases between. Germline values: CDR1 SGHNT, CDR2 YYREEE (reference sequence). CDR3 amino acids: CASSEGAYEQYF. The CDR3 coding sequence is TGTGCCAGCAGCGAGGGCGCCTACGAGCAGTACTTC.

This clone was detected a few times. V usage is TRBV28 and J usage is TRBJ2-4; D might be TRBD2 (5 bases). Germline V gene lookup returns CDR1 MDHEN and CDR2 SYDVKM. The CDR3 runs to 17 residues. V lost 5 bases and J 8 bases, leaving 25 bases between the germline ends. In nucleotides, the CDR3 is TGTGCCAGCAGTCCATCTCCAGATCCCCAGGCGGGCCACATTCAGTACTTC. Translated: CASSPSPDPQAGHIQYF. Combining the CDR3 with reference TRBV28 and TRBJ2-4 gives the whole variable domain DVKVTQSSRYLVKRTGEKVFLECVQDMDHENMFWYRQDPGLGLRLIYFSYDVKMKEKGDIPEGYSVSREKKERFSLILESASTNQTSMYLCASSPSPDPQAGHIQYFGAGTRLSVL.

The CDR3 is CASSYSIFPPRGEQFF. In DNA, the CDR3 is TGTGCCAGCAGTTACTCGATTTTCCCCCCCCGGGGAGAGCAGTTCTTC. The chain recombines TRBV6-5 with TRBJ2-1; the D gene is possibly TRBD2 (5 bases). V dropped 0 bases and J dropped 10 bases, with 19 bases sitting between them. Germline lookup yields CDR1 MNHEY and CDR2 SVGAGI. This CDR3 contains 16 residues.

The V and J genes are TRBV28 and TRBJ2-3; 10 nucleotides match TRBD2. CDR3 size: 15 residues. The junction had 3 bases not matched to a gene; V was cut back by 2 bases and J by 4 bases. CDR1 and CDR2 (germline): MDHEN, SYDVKM. The CDR3 is CASSLLAGVADTQYF. CDR3 DNA sequence: TGTGCCAGCAGTTTACTAGCGGGGGTTGCAGATACGCAGTATTTT.

V gene TRBV7-9 combines with J gene TRBJ2-3; 10 bases agree with TRBD2. The V and J ends lost 2 bases and 4 bases, in that order; junction bases with no gene match: 3. Per the germline V gene, CDR1 is SEHNR and CDR2 is FQNEAQ (reference sequence). This CDR3 region has 15 residues. As DNA, the CDR3 is TGTGCCAGCAGCTTATCTAGCGGGGGAGCAGATACGCAGTATTTT. It translates to CASSLSSGGADTQYF.

This rearrangement joins TRBV29-1 to TRBJ2-3; D ambiguous. This CDR3 comprises 12 residues. Trimming left V 6 bases short and J 0 bases short, with 7 bases between. Germline CDR1 reads SQVTM; CDR2 reads ANQGSEA. CDR3 region: CSVDTSTDTQYF. The CDR3 nucleotides read TGCAGCGTCGATACTAGCACAGATACGCAGTATTTT.

This sequence joins TRBV19 and TRBJ1-5; no clear D. Germline CDR1 and CDR2: LNHDA and SQIVND (reference sequence). The CDR3 runs 16 residues. Trimming removed 5 bases at V and 1 base at J, with 15 bases between. The CDR3 coding sequence is TGTGCCAGTAGTCTCATACACAGTAGAAGCAATCAGCCCCAGCATTTT. Protein product: CASSLIHSRSNQPQHF.

The J gene is TRBJ1-1, the V gene TRBV6-5; 9 bases match TRBD1. V shed 10 bases, J shed 5 bases, and the junction held 8 bases outside the gene matches. The CDR3 sequence is 13 residues long. CDR1 and CDR2 from the germline V gene are MNHEY and SVGAGI. Here the CDR3 reads CAIAGTGLTEAFF. In nucleotides, the CDR3 is TGTGCCATTGCGGGGACAGGGCTTACTGAAGCTTTCTTT.

Regarding this clone: The CDR3 ends on some other residue instead of the conserved phenylalanine or tryptophan, so this is likely a read error. V is TRBV2 and J is TRBJ2-7; D is possibly TRBD2 (7 bases). The V gene's germline CDR1 is SNHLY and CDR2 FYNNEI. V was shortened by 8 bases and J by 2 bases, with 13 bases between the two germline ends. The CDR3 consists of 13 residues. CDR3 loop: CASRRGRAYEQYL. CDR3 coding DNA: TGTGCCAGCCGGAGGGGGAGGGCCTACGAGCAGTACCTC.

The V and J genes are TRBV19 and TRBJ1-2, with TRBD1 matching 7 bases. The junction had 6 bases not matched to a gene; V was cut back by 6 bases and J by 5 bases. Germline assignment: CDR1 LNHDA and CDR2 SQIVND (reference sequence). The CDR3 runs 13 residues. The CDR3 reads CASSRGTAYGYTF. DNA of the CDR3: TGTGCCAGTAGCCGCGGGACAGCTTATGGCTACACCTTC.

In its sample, this clone was seen a few times. The chain recombines TRBV4-3 with TRBJ1-5; no firm D call. Trimming pared 1 base from V and 5 bases from J, leaving 9 bases between. Germline V gene lookup returns CDR1 LGHNA and CDR2 YSLEER. The CDR3 loop spans 14 amino acids. In nucleotides, the CDR3 is TGCGCCAGCAGCCAAGTTAGAGAATATCAGCCCCAGCATTTT. Its translation is CASSQVREYQPQHF.

The rearrangement links TRBV5-6 to TRBJ1-1; 7 nucleotides match TRBD1. Germline CDR1 and CDR2: SGHDT and YYEEEE. The junction had 15 bases not matched to a gene; V was cut back by 5 bases and J by 2 bases. This CDR3 comprises 17 residues. The DNA for the CDR3 is TGTGCCAGCAGTGGGGACAGACCGTCCCTCCTTAACACTGAAGCTTTCTTT. Amino acid sequence: CASSGDRPSLLNTEAFF.